The 23 T cell receptor beta chains below all came from one sample that was sequenced in a study of CD8+ T cells in alopecia areata. Indicated treatment: oral pan-JAK inhibitor, 5-10 mg twice daily. Extracted RNA was reverse transcribed into cDNA, the sequencing template. Measured with immunoSEQ multiplex PCR; TCRdb has only the in-frame clones, and not every one. The repertoire consists of about 42,000 clones, with about two thirds occurring once and the leading ten covering 20% to 25%. Sequencing was performed on CD8+ T cells sorted from blood, taken at week 4, from a patient treated with tofacitinib. The receptors were gathered from a human donor with alopecia areata.

The chain joins TRBV18 to TRBJ2-1; D remains unclear. The ends were cut back, 2 bases at V and 8 bases at J, with 4 bases in the middle. The germline V gene encodes CDR1 KGHSH and CDR2 LQKENI. This CDR3 contains 11 residues. The CDR3 coding sequence is TGTGCCAGCTCACCAAGTGATGAGCAGTTCTTC. It specifies CASSPSDEQFF.

The gene calls are TRBV2 and TRBJ2-3; TRBD2 is a possible D gene (6 bases). Germline V gene data show CDR1 as SNHLY and CDR2 as FYNNEI. V lost 11 bases and J lost 2, with 17 bases in between. The CDR3 covers 14 residues. DNA for the CDR3: TGTGCCGCCGCCTCGGGGGAGTTCACAGATACGCAGTATTTT. Its protein product is CAAASGEFTDTQYF.

This clone was seen a few times. The chain carries TRBV7-9 and TRBJ1-1, with D perhaps TRBD1 (5 bases). The V end lost 1 base, the J end lost 0 bases, and 12 bases lay between the germline ends. Germline CDR1 SEHNR, CDR2 FQNEAQ (reference sequence). The CDR3 is 16 residues long. The CDR3 DNA follows: TGTGCCAGCAGCTTAGGAAATCAGGGCATGAACACTGAAGCTTTCTTT. Encoded protein: CASSLGNQGMNTEAFF.

As for this clone: The sample has other DNA sequences that encode this CDR3 too. V usage is TRBV29-1 and J usage is TRBJ1-2, with D unresolved. Germline CDR1 reads SQVTM; CDR2 reads ANQGSEA. Trimming removed 5 bases at V and 2 bases at J, with 6 bases between. The CDR3 has 11 residues. In DNA form, the CDR3 reads TGCAGCGTTCCGGGCAACTATGGCTACACCTTC. The encoded protein is CSVPGNYGYTF.

The chain recombines TRBV29-1 with TRBJ2-1, with D tentatively TRBD1 (8 bases). Trimming cost V 6 bases and J 7 bases, with 16 bases left between them. This CDR3 is 13 amino acids long. The germline V gene has CDR1 SQVTM and CDR2 ANQGSEA. Here the CDR3 reads CSVRETGVNEQFF. The CDR3, as DNA: TGCAGCGTGCGGGAGACAGGGGTGAATGAGCAGTTCTTC.

The chain links TRBV6-1 to TRBJ2-3; 7 nucleotides line up with TRBD1. There are 14 residues in the CDR3. Germline assignment: CDR1 MNHNS and CDR2 SASEGT. Unmatched junction bases numbered 3, after V lost 1 base and J lost 5 bases. The chain's CDR3 is CASSEDRGIDTQYF. The CDR3 DNA reads TGTGCCAGCAGTGAAGACAGGGGTATAGATACGCAGTATTTT.

This clone was counted a few times. The chain carries TRBV29-1 and TRBJ2-1, with no clear D. There are 15 residues in the CDR3. CDR1 is SQVTM, CDR2 ANQGSEA, per germline. The V and J ends lost 0 bases and 1 base respectively, with 10 bases between them. CDR3: CSVEDPGVSYNEQFF. In DNA, the CDR3 is TGCAGCGTTGAAGATCCTGGGGTTTCCTACAATGAGCAGTTCTTC.

This clone was seen only a few times. The V call is TRBV2, the J call TRBJ2-1; D is uncertain. The CDR3 consists of 12 residues. Per germline, CDR1 SNHLY and CDR2 FYNNEI. V dropped 1 base and J dropped 3 bases, with 1 base sitting between them. The CDR3 spells CASSEVYNEQFF. CDR3 bases: TGTGCCAGCAGTGAAGTCTACAATGAGCAGTTCTTC.

The V gene is TRBV29-1, the J gene TRBJ2-1; 10 bases are shared with TRBD2. Germline V gene data show CDR1 as SQVTM and CDR2 as ANQGSEA. The CDR3 has 13 residues. The trim removed 7 bases at V and 7 bases at J, leaving 7 bases unmatched. CDR3 residues: CSGASGGRNEQFF. CDR3 nucleotide sequence: TGCAGCGGGGCTAGCGGGGGTAGGAATGAGCAGTTCTTC.

This chain links TRBV6-6 with TRBJ2-1; D is uncertain. The CDR3 totals 13 residues. With 7 bases removed from V and 3 bases from J, the gap between germline ends came to 10 bases. Germline CDR1 and CDR2: MNHNY and SVGAGI (reference sequence). The CDR3 sequence: CASTIKSYNEQFF. CDR3 sequence (DNA): TGTGCCAGCACCATTAAGAGCTACAATGAGCAGTTCTTC.

The chain carries TRBV28 and TRBJ2-5; D gene ambiguous. Trimming took 8 bases from V and 6 from J, leaving 7 bases between them. CDR3 length equals 10 residues. Germline assignment: CDR1 MDHEN and CDR2 SYDVKM. CDR3 nucleotides: TGTGCCAGCGGTCGGAAGACCCAGTACTTC. This codes for CASGRKTQYF.

V is TRBV25-1 and J is TRBJ2-5; D unresolved. The CDR3 is 15 residues long. V lost 1 base and J lost 5, with 14 bases in between. Germline assignment: CDR1 MGHDK and CDR2 SYGVNS. The CDR3 sequence is CASSEWSDSRETQYF. Here the CDR3 DNA reads TGTGCCAGCAGTGAATGGAGCGACTCAAGGGAGACCCAGTACTTC.

The chain uses TRBV30 and TRBJ2-3, with D possibly matching TRBD1 (5 bases). The CDR3 is made up of 18 amino acids. From germline, CDR1 is GTSNPN and CDR2 SVGIG (reference sequence). The V end lost 2 bases, the J end lost 2 bases, and 23 bases lay between the germline ends. The CDR3 reads CAWSSEDILGQNTDTQYF. CDR3 DNA sequence: TGTGCCTGGAGTTCCGAGGACATTCTAGGTCAAAACACAGATACGCAGTATTTT.

This rearrangement joins TRBV4-3 to TRBJ2-2; D uncertain. The CDR3 runs 15 residues. The ends were cut back, 3 bases at V and 5 bases at J, with 13 bases in the middle. Per the germline V gene, CDR1 is LGHNA and CDR2 is YSLEER. The DNA for the CDR3 is TGCGCCAGCAGCCAGAAATGGTCGGGTACCGGGGAGCTGTTTTTT. The encoded protein is CASSQKWSGTGELFF.

The rearrangement links TRBV6-6 to TRBJ2-6, with D unresolved. CDR3 length: 14 amino acids. The V gene's germline CDR1 is MNHNY and CDR2 SVGAGI (reference sequence). Trimming took off 7 bases at V and 0 bases at J, with 7 bases between the two ends. CDR3 region: CASMTISGANVLTF. The CDR3 region has the DNA TGTGCCAGCATGACGATCTCTGGGGCCAACGTCCTGACTTTC.

The gene calls are TRBV29-1 and TRBJ2-6, with no clear D. Looked up from germline, CDR1 is SQVTM and CDR2 is ANQGSEA. The CDR3 covers 12 residues. The CDR3 sequence is CGGFSGANVLTF. In DNA form, the CDR3 reads TGCGGCGGTTTCTCTGGGGCCAACGTCCTGACTTTC. Variable domain in full (rest from reference TRBV29-1 and TRBJ2-6): SAVISQKPSRDICQRGTSLTIQCQVDSQVTMMFWYRQQPGQSLTLIATANQGSEATYESGFVIDKFPISRPNLTFSTLTVSNMSPEDSSIYLCGGFSGANVLTFGAGSRLTVL.

This clone was seen only a few times. V usage is TRBV9 and J usage is TRBJ2-7; possible D gene TRBD2, 6 bases. CDR1 is SGDLS and CDR2 is YYNGEE in the germline V gene. V lost 5 bases and J 3 bases, leaving 15 bases between the germline ends. The CDR3 length is 14 residues. The CDR3 sequence is CASSPGLQVYEQYF. For the CDR3, the DNA is TGTGCCAGCAGTCCGGGACTTCAGGTCTACGAGCAGTACTTC. Complete variable domain (other parts from reference TRBV9 and TRBJ2-7): DSGVTQTPKHLITATGQRVTLRCSPRSGDLSVYWYQQSLDQGLQFLIQYYNGEERAKGNILERFSAQQFPDLHSELNLSSLELGDSALYFCASSPGLQVYEQYFGPGTRLTVT.

This chain uses TRBV29-1 with TRBJ2-5; no definite D call. V lost 0 bases, J lost 3 bases, and 11 bases lay in between. The CDR3 length is 14 residues. Germline loops: CDR1 SQVTM, CDR2 ANQGSEA. The CDR3 region has the DNA TGCAGCGTTGAAGATTGGGCCCAGAAAGAGACCCAGTACTTC. Protein: CSVEDWAQKETQYF.

The rearrangement uses TRBV5-1 and TRBJ2-1; D unresolved. The germline gives CDR1 SGHRS, CDR2 YFSETQ. Trimming took off 4 bases at V and 8 bases at J, with 13 bases between the two ends. The CDR3 totals 13 residues. Here the CDR3 reads CASSVRASDEQFF. CDR3 DNA: TGCGCCAGCAGCGTACGTGCTTCCGATGAGCAGTTCTTC. Full variable domain (remainder filled in from reference TRBV5-1 and TRBJ2-1): KAGVTQTPRYLIKTRGQQVTLSCSPISGHRSVSWYQQTPGQGLQFLFEYFSETQRNKGNFPGRFSGRQFSNSRSEMNVSTLELGDSALYLCASSVRASDEQFFGPGTRLTVL.

This clone was seen a handful of times. The gene calls are TRBV4-3 and TRBJ2-5; D unresolved. The length of the CDR3 is 13 residues. V dropped 1 base and J dropped 2 bases, with 5 bases sitting between them. Germline V gene lookup returns CDR1 LGHNA and CDR2 YSLEER. The CDR3 is CASSQGGQETQYF. Here the CDR3 DNA reads TGCGCCAGCAGCCAAGGGGGTCAAGAGACCCAGTACTTC.

The V call is TRBV10-3, the J call TRBJ1-3; no reliable D call. Germline V lookup: CDR1 ENHRY, CDR2 SYGVKD. Trimming left V 3 bases short and J 1 base short, with 16 bases between. The CDR3 loop spans 17 amino acids. CDR3 region: CAISDRFEVSSGNTIYF. The CDR3 coding sequence is TGTGCCATCAGTGATCGATTCGAGGTATCATCTGGAAACACCATATATTTT.

The chain links TRBV30 to TRBJ2-2; tentatively, D is TRBD1 (5 bases). V was trimmed by 3 bases and J by 7 bases, leaving 12 bases between them. Looked up from germline, CDR1 is GTSNPN and CDR2 is SVGIG (reference sequence). The CDR3 runs 13 residues. The CDR3 nucleotides are TGTGCCTGGAGCCAGGGCCGTCACGGGGAGCTGTTTTTT. Residues: CAWSQGRHGELFF.

For this clone: Additional DNA sequences in this sample encode the identical CDR3. The chain joins TRBV11-2 to TRBJ1-1; D is perhaps TRBD1 (5 bases). Germline V lookup: CDR1 SGHAT, CDR2 FQNNGV. With 4 bases removed from V and 0 bases from J, the gap between germline ends came to 9 bases. This CDR3 is 14 amino acids long. In nucleotides, the CDR3 is TGTGCCAGCAGCTGGGGCCAGATGAACACTGAAGCTTTCTTT. Translation gives CASSWGQMNTEAFF.